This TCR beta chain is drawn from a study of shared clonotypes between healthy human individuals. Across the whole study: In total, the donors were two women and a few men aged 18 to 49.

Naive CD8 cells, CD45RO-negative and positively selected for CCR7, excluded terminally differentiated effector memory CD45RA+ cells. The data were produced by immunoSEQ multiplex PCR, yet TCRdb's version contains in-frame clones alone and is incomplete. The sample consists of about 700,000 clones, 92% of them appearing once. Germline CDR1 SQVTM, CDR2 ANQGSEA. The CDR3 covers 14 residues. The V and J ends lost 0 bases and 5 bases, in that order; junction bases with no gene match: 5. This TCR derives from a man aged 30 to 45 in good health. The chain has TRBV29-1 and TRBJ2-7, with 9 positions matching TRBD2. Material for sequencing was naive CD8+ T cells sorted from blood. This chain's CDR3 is CSVEDMSGRHEQYF. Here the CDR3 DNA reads TGCAGCGTTGAAGATATGAGCGGGAGGCACGAGCAGTACTTC.